These T cell receptor beta chains were read from a single sample in a study of beta chain features in type 1 diabetes. Repertoires were generated with immunoSEQ multiplex PCR, while TCRdb's copy carries only in-frame clones and drops some. The sample holds about 740,000 clones, around 15% seen once. The sequenced sample was naive CD4+ T cells from blood. The receptors originated from a young man with type 1 diabetes. CDR3s include the opening cysteine and the closing phenylalanine or tryptophan. A D gene is named only where the DNA matches it firmly. Part of the rows lack a size; the others show once, few, many or a class for expanded clones.

j_gene,d_gene,abundance,v_gene,CDR3aa,CDR3nt
TRBJ2-4,NA,few,TRBV11-2,CASSFVEALDIQYF,TGTGCCAGCAGCTTTGTCGAGGCTCTGGACATTCAGTACTTC
TRBJ2-1,NA,few,TRBV7-9,CASSLYGAYNEQFF,TGTGCCAGCAGCTTGTATGGAGCCTACAATGAGCAGTTCTTC
TRBJ1-4,TRBD1,NA,TRBV15,CATSRVRQGLGEKLFF,TGTGCCACCAGCAGGGTGAGACAGGGCCTGGGTGAAAAACTGTTTTTT
TRBJ2-4,NA,NA,TRBV1,CTSSQHVEGDIQYF,TGCACCAGCAGCCAACACGTCGAAGGGGACATTCAGTACTTC
TRBJ2-7,TRBD1,NA,TRBV7-9,CASRTGQDYEQYF,TGTGCCAGCAGAACGGGACAGGACTACGAGCAGTACTTC
TRBJ1-2,TRBD1,NA,TRBV29-1,CSVARPGTGPDHYGYTF,TGCAGCGTTGCCCGTCCCGGGACAGGGCCCGACCACTATGGCTACACCTTC
TRBJ2-7,NA,few,TRBV18,CASSRSDYEQYF,TGTGCCAGCTCTCGTTCGGACTACGAGCAGTACTTC
TRBJ2-7,NA,few,TRBV11-1,CASSARKGEDREQYF,TGTGCCAGCAGCGCCCGTAAAGGGGAGGACCGCGAGCAGTACTTC
TRBJ1-1,NA,few,TRBV5-4,CASSTGQKNTEAFF,TGTGCCAGCAGCACTGGACAGAAGAACACTGAAGCTTTCTTT
TRBJ2-3,NA,NA,TRBV30,CAWSHQSGRSADTQYF,TGTGCCTGGAGCCATCAATCTGGGAGATCTGCAGATACGCAGTATTTT
TRBJ2-1,TRBD2,few,TRBV5-1,CASYTTSGGGSNEQFF,TGCGCCAGCTACACCACTAGCGGGGGAGGCTCCAATGAGCAGTTCTTC
TRBJ1-4,TRBD1,few,TRBV6-1,CASREGQGGEKLFF,TGTGCCAGCAGAGAGGGACAGGGAGGCGAAAAACTGTTTTTT
TRBJ2-1,NA,NA,TRBV7-2,CASSFYSNNEQFF,TGTGCCAGCAGCTTTTACAGTAACAATGAGCAGTTCTTC
TRBJ1-1,NA,few,TRBV6-5,CASSSGGKAEAFF,TGTGCCAGCTCTTCAGGAGGGAAAGCTGAAGCTTTCTTT
TRBJ1-1,NA,few,TRBV13,CASSSGTRALTEAFF,TGTGCCAGCAGCTCCGGGACACGCGCCCTCACTGAAGCTTTCTTT
TRBJ1-2,NA,few,TRBV28,CASSLPDGPNYGYTF,TGTGCCAGCAGCCTTCCGGACGGGCCGAACTATGGCTACACCTTC
TRBJ1-2,NA,NA,TRBV10-3,CAISGSSYGYTF,TGTGCCATCTCCGGGTCTTCCTATGGCTACACCTTC
TRBJ1-2,TRBD1,NA,TRBV28,CASSLQGAEGYTF,TGTGCCAGCAGTCTACAGGGGGCCGAAGGCTACACCTTC
TRBJ1-1,NA,NA,TRBV6-5,CASSYSSRGNTEAFF,TGTGCCAGCAGTTACTCGAGCCGCGGGAACACTGAAGCTTTCTTT
TRBJ2-1,NA,few,TRBV7-9,CASSLSGSSLFPFF,TGTGCCAGCAGCTTATCAGGGTCCAGCCTCTTTCCGTTCTTC
TRBJ2-7,TRBD1,NA,TRBV5-1,CASSSQQGISYEQYF,TGCGCCAGCAGCTCGCAACAGGGGATCTCCTACGAGCAGTACTTC
TRBJ2-2,TRBD1,few,TRBV14,CASSHRQGAITGELFF,TGTGCCAGCAGCCACAGGCAGGGGGCGATCACCGGGGAGCTGTTTTTT
TRBJ2-1,NA,NA,TRBV10-2,CASSESSTSEQFF,TGCGCCAGCAGTGAGAGCAGCACCAGTGAGCAGTTCTTC
TRBJ1-5,NA,NA,TRBV2,CASNTLGSSNQPQHF,TGTGCCAGCAATACCTTGGGGAGCAGCAATCAGCCCCAGCATTTT
TRBJ2-1,NA,NA,TRBV7-3,CASSFEGQSQFF,TGTGCCAGCAGCTTTGAGGGGCAATCGCAGTTCTTC
TRBJ2-1,NA,few,TRBV9,CASTREGTYNEQFF,TGTGCCAGCACCCGAGAGGGTACCTACAATGAGCAGTTCTTC
TRBJ2-7,NA,few,TRBV7-2,CASSLGLLTNYEQYF,TGTGCCAGCAGCTTAGGGCTCCTCACCAACTACGAGCAGTACTTC
TRBJ1-5,NA,NA,TRBV28,CASSLPWTKGRDQPQHF,TGTGCCAGCAGCCTTCCCTGGACCAAAGGGCGCGATCAGCCCCAGCATTTT
TRBJ1-1,NA,NA,TRBV7-2,CASSLVQGLVEAFF,TGTGCCAGCAGCTTAGTGCAGGGTCTGGTCGAAGCTTTCTTT
TRBJ2-7,NA,few,TRBV27,CASTPYAENYEQYF,TGTGCCAGCACACCCTACGCAGAAAACTACGAGCAGTACTTC
TRBJ2-7,NA,few,TRBV27,CASSFAGLRDGGYEQYF,TGTGCCAGCAGTTTTGCCGGCCTCCGGGACGGGGGCTACGAGCAGTACTTC
TRBJ2-3,NA,few,TRBV6-5,CASSYGRSSTDTQYF,TGTGCCAGCAGTTACGGAAGAAGTAGCACAGATACGCAGTATTTT
TRBJ2-7,NA,NA,TRBV21-1,CASSKTPRLTGTGYF,TGTGCCAGCAGCAAAACCCCCCGGTTAACCGGGACAGGGTACTTC
TRBJ2-5,TRBD2,few,TRBV6-1,CASSVTSGGETQYF,TGTGCCAGCAGTGTAACTAGCGGGGGGGAGACCCAGTACTTC
TRBJ1-1,NA,few,TRBV19,CASTITGSTEAFF,TGTGCCAGTACCATTACAGGGAGCACTGAAGCTTTCTTT
TRBJ2-4,NA,NA,TRBV28,CASSSHSPHRYF,TGTGCCAGCAGTTCTCATTCCCCCCACCGGTACTTC
TRBJ1-2,TRBD1,NA,TRBV28,CASSTGQGVTYGYTF,TGTGCCAGCAGTACGGGACAGGGGGTCACCTATGGCTACACCTTC
TRBJ2-2,TRBD1,NA,TRBV7-9,CASSLTGPPNTGELFF,TGTGCCAGCAGCCTGACAGGGCCCCCGAACACCGGGGAGCTGTTTTTT
TRBJ2-3,NA,few,TRBV7-2,CASSLRTDTQYF,TGTGCCAGCAGCTTAAGGACAGATACGCAGTATTTT
TRBJ2-5,NA,NA,TRBV25-1,CASSRGETQYF,TGTGCCAGCAGTAGAGGGGAGACCCAGTACTTC
TRBJ1-5,TRBD1,NA,TRBV2,CASGDRQGGTSNQPQHF,TGTGCCAGCGGAGACAGACAGGGAGGGACAAGCAATCAGCCCCAGCATTTT
TRBJ2-1,NA,NA,TRBV5-4,CASSFDYNEQFF,TGTGCCAGCAGCTTCGACTACAATGAGCAGTTCTTC
TRBJ1-2,TRBD1,NA,TRBV30,CAWSVRDRGWNGYTF,TGTGCCTGGAGTGTACGGGACAGGGGGTGGAATGGCTACACCTTC
TRBJ1-6,NA,few,TRBV13,CASSVSQGSGSPLHF,TGTGCCAGCAGCGTTTCTCAAGGCTCGGGTTCACCCCTCCACTTT
TRBJ2-1,NA,few,TRBV19,CASSIGEVNEQFF,TGTGCCAGTAGTATAGGGGAGGTTAATGAGCAGTTCTTC
TRBJ2-7,NA,NA,TRBV7-9,CASSLSQGEQYF,TGTGCCAGCAGCTTATCTCAGGGCGAGCAGTACTTC
TRBJ1-6,TRBD1,few,TRBV7-9,CASSLKGATSSPLHF,TGTGCCAGCAGCTTAAAGGGGGCTACTAGTTCACCCCTCCACTTT
TRBJ1-1,NA,few,TRBV28,CASSYDGNTEAFF,TGTGCCAGCAGTTACGACGGGAACACTGAAGCTTTCTTT
TRBJ2-1,NA,NA,TRBV11-1,CASSRSDGSYNEQFF,TGTGCCAGCAGCCGCTCCGACGGCTCCTACAATGAGCAGTTCTTC
TRBJ1-2,NA,few,TRBV11-2,CASSFPGRRISGGYTF,TGTGCCAGCAGCTTCCCAGGGCGCCGCATCTCGGGAGGCTACACCTTC
TRBJ1-5,NA,NA,TRBV30,CAWSSYSYQPQHF,TGTGCCTGGAGTTCTTACAGTTATCAGCCCCAGCATTTT
TRBJ2-5,NA,few,TRBV5-1,CASSLLLRTGEETQYF,TGCGCCAGCAGCTTGCTCCTTCGGACGGGTGAAGAGACCCAGTACTTC
TRBJ1-1,NA,few,TRBV2,CASSVWGADTEAFF,TGTGCCAGCAGTGTCTGGGGGGCCGACACTGAAGCTTTCTTT
TRBJ1-5,NA,NA,TRBV6-6,CASSPGGEGNQPQHF,TGTGCCAGCAGCCCCGGGGGGGAGGGCAATCAGCCCCAGCATTTT
TRBJ1-2,NA,few,TRBV19,CASVDGAAKNYGYTF,TGTGCCAGCGTAGACGGGGCCGCCAAAAACTATGGCTACACCTTC